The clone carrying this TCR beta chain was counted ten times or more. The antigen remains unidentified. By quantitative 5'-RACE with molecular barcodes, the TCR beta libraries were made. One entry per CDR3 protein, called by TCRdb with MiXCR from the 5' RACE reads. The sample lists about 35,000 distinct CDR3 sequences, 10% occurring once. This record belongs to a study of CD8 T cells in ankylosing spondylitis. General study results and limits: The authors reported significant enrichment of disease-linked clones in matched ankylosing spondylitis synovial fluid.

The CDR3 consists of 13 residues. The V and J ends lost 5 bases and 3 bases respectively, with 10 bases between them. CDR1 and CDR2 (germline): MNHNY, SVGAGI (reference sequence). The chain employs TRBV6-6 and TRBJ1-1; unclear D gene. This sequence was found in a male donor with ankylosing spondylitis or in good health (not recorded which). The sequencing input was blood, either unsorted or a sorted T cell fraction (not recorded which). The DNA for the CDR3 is TGTGCCAGCAGTCAAACTATGGACACTGAAGCTTTCTTT. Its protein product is CASSQTMDTEAFF.